The next 22 T cell receptor beta chains were all read from a single sample in a study of CD8+CD57+ T cells in acquired aplastic anemia. An expansion of CD8+CD57+ cells by flow cytometry had been shown in patients chosen for sequencing. The use of genomic DNA as template underpinned the TCR beta VDJ and CDR3 profiling. One entry per CDR3 protein, called by TCRdb with MiXCR from the reads. This table holds around 170,000 distinct CDR3 sequences, about half found once. The sample taken for sequencing was sorted CD4+, CD8+, or CD8+CD57+ T cells (not recorded which) from PBMCs. Receptors originate from a human donor with aplastic anemia.

The rearrangement joins TRBV19 to TRBJ1-1, with 10 bases lining up with TRBD1. V gave up 5 bases and J gave up 7 bases; unmatched junction bases: 16. The length of the CDR3 is 17 residues. The germline V gene encodes CDR1 LNHDA and CDR2 SQIVND (reference sequence). The CDR3 coding sequence is TGTGCCAGTAGTCCGCTGACAGGGGGCGCGTTGTTCAGTGAAGCTTTCTTT. Its translation is CASSPLTGGALFSEAFF.

There are many counts of this clonotype. The chain has TRBV20-1 and TRBJ1-2; perhaps TRBD1 as D (5 bases). Germline lookup yields CDR1 DFQATT and CDR2 SNEGSKA (reference sequence). The length of the CDR3 is 13 residues. With 1 base removed from V and 7 bases from J, the gap between germline ends came to 13 bases. CDR3 nucleotide sequence: TGCAGTGCTAGAGTTCAGGGCTCGGGTGGCTACACCTTC. Residues: CSARVQGSGGYTF.

The chain combines TRBV29-1 with TRBJ1-4; maybe TRBD1 (6 bases). Trimming took 8 bases from V and 5 from J, leaving 21 bases between them. This CDR3 is built from 15 residues. CDR1 is SQVTM and CDR2 is ANQGSEA in the germline V gene. As DNA, the CDR3 is TGCAGCCCTATCACGGCGGGACAAGTGAATGAAAAACTGTTTTTT. As protein: CSPITAGQVNEKLFF.

The chain carries TRBV24-1 and TRBJ1-2; D possibly corresponds to TRBD1 (6 bases). V shed 3 bases and J shed 4 bases, with 17 bases lying between them. CDR3 length: 16 residues. The germline V gene has CDR1 KGHDR and CDR2 SFDVKD. The CDR3: CATSDPNQGSRYGYTF. DNA of the CDR3: TGTGCCACCAGTGATCCAAATCAGGGGTCCCGCTATGGCTACACCTTC.

This clonotype was recorded a few times. This sequence joins TRBV7-6 and TRBJ2-3; D is unresolved. CDR1 is SGHVS and CDR2 is FNYEAQ in the germline V gene. The CDR3 has 12 amino acids. V lost 0 bases and J 6 bases, leaving 4 bases between the germline ends. The CDR3 here is CASSLAWDTQYF. CDR3 sequence (DNA): TGTGCCAGCAGCTTAGCGTGGGATACGCAGTATTTT. The full variable domain, rest sourced from reference TRBV7-6 and TRBJ2-3, is GAGVSQSPRYKVTKRGQDVALRCDPISGHVSLYWYRQALGQGPEFLTYFNYEAQQDKSGLPNDRFSAERPEGSISTLTIQRTEQRDSAMYRCASSLAWDTQYFGPGTRLTVL.

This clonotype was recorded at least ten times. The rearrangement joins TRBV25-1 to TRBJ2-5; 7 positions agree with TRBD2. The germline gives CDR1 MGHDK, CDR2 SYGVNS. The junction had 11 bases not matched to a gene; V was cut back by 3 bases and J by 7 bases. This CDR3 region has 15 residues. CDR3 region: CASSERTGREGTQYF. CDR3 sequence (DNA): TGTGCCAGCAGTGAGAGGACGGGCAGGGAGGGGACCCAGTACTTC.

Regarding this clonotype: A much larger clonotype is one base distant, so this may be a read error. This chain uses TRBV27 with TRBJ2-7; 8 positions match TRBD1. In germline, CDR1 is MNHEY, CDR2 SMNVEV (reference sequence). The CDR3 has 15 amino acids. J was trimmed by 9 bases and V by 3 bases; bases with no gene match: 13. The CDR3 here is CASSFGTGPIGGQYF. Here the CDR3 DNA reads TGTGCCAGCAGTTTCGGGACAGGCCCTATCGGGGGGCAGTACTTC.

This clonotype was recorded a few times. The gene calls are TRBV6-1 and TRBJ1-2; possibly TRBD1 for D (5 bases). V was pared by 8 bases and J by 0 bases, with 19 bases between. CDR3 length: 16 residues. The germline V gene encodes CDR1 MNHNS and CDR2 SASEGT. The CDR3 loop is CASRLDPGAANYGYTF. The CDR3 nucleotides are TGTGCCAGCCGGTTGGACCCCGGGGCGGCTAACTATGGCTACACCTTC.

Concerning this clonotype itself: A read error may account for a junction end that differs from germline. The chain is built from TRBV10-3 and TRBJ1-5; D uncertain. CDR1 and CDR2 (germline): ENHRY, SYGVKD. CDR3 length: 13 residues. In DNA form, the CDR3 reads TGTGCCTTCAGTGACGTAGGTAATCAGCCCCAACATTTT. Translated: CAFSDVGNQPQHF.

The rearrangement uses TRBV15 and TRBJ1-2; 7 nucleotides align to TRBD1. V lost 0 bases, J lost 4 bases, and 11 bases stayed unmatched. Germline loops: CDR1 LNHNV, CDR2 YYDKDF (reference sequence). The CDR3 extends over 17 amino acids. CDR3 DNA sequence: TGTGCCACCAGCAGAGATCGAGGCAGGGGGGAAGCCTATGGCTACACCTTC. Amino acid sequence: CATSRDRGRGEAYGYTF.

The chain carries TRBV7-6 and TRBJ1-5, with TRBD1 as a possible D gene (5 bases). Germline lookup yields CDR1 SGHVS and CDR2 FNYEAQ. V lost 10 bases and J lost 3, with 13 bases in between. This CDR3 contains 13 residues. CDR3 nucleotide sequence: TGTGCCACCAGTCTGGGGCCCAATCAGCCCCAGCATTTT. Translated: CATSLGPNQPQHF.

This clonotype occurred many times. This sequence joins TRBV6-2 or TRBV6-3 and TRBJ1-6; D might be TRBD1 (6 bases). Trimming removed 5 bases at V and 8 bases at J, with 19 bases between. The CDR3 is made up of 16 amino acids. Per germline, CDR1 MNHEY and CDR2 SVGEGT. The CDR3 spells CASSPHRAGADSPLHF. CDR3 in DNA: TGTGCCAGCAGTCCCCACAGGGCCGGAGCCGATTCACCCCTCCACTTT.

This clonotype was recorded many times. V and J are TRBV5-1 and TRBJ1-1, with a tentative D call TRBD1 (6 bases). Germline V gene sequence: CDR1 SGHRS, CDR2 YFSETQ. With 4 bases removed from V and 1 base from J, the gap between germline ends came to 14 bases. The CDR3 extends over 15 amino acids. The CDR3 region is CASSLLPGQNTEAFF. In DNA form, the CDR3 reads TGCGCCAGCAGCCTACTTCCGGGACAGAACACTGAAGCTTTCTTT.

This clonotype was observed a single time. CDR3 protein: CASSRRQTDYRNSPLHF. CDR3 DNA sequence: TGTGCCAGCAGCCGCAGACAAACTGATTACAGAAATTCACCCCTCCACTTT. V usage is TRBV4-2 and J usage is TRBJ1-6, with unresolved D. CDR1 is LGHNA, CDR2 YNFKEQ, per germline. V lost 4 bases and J 7 bases, leaving 20 bases between the germline ends. CDR3 length equals 17 residues.

The rearrangement uses TRBV5-6 and TRBJ2-1; 7 bases are shared with TRBD2. This CDR3 has 17 residues. Trimming removed 0 bases from V and 0 bases from J; junction bases left unmatched: 6. Per germline, CDR1 SGHDT and CDR2 YYEEEE. The CDR3 DNA reads TGTGCCAGCAGCTTGGGGGAGGGCGGGAGCTCCTACAATGAGCAGTTCTTC. It translates to CASSLGEGGSSYNEQFF.

This clonotype was counted many times. The chain joins TRBV7-3 to TRBJ2-1, with TRBD2 matching 11 bases. Germline-derived CDR1 and CDR2 are SGHTA and FQGTGA. V lost 0 bases, J lost 5 bases, and 6 bases stayed unmatched. The CDR3 extends over 17 amino acids. CDR3 sequence reads: CASSLTFGTSGNNEQFF. The DNA for the CDR3 is TGTGCCAGCAGCTTAACGTTCGGGACTAGCGGAAACAATGAGCAGTTCTTC.

This clonotype was recorded once. The chain is built from TRBV20-1 and TRBJ1-5, with D possibly TRBD1 on 5 matching bases. This CDR3 has 13 residues. Trimming stripped 1 base from V and 6 bases from J, with 10 bases between. Germline CDR1 and CDR2: DFQATT and SNEGSKA (reference sequence). Here the CDR3 reads CSARAGGGQPQHF. As DNA, the CDR3 is TGCAGTGCTAGAGCCGGGGGGGGTCAGCCCCAGCATTTT.

The rearrangement uses TRBV2 and TRBJ1-2; TRBD1 agrees at 11 bases. V lost 3 bases, J lost 7 bases, and 4 bases stayed unmatched. The germline V gene encodes CDR1 SNHLY and CDR2 FYNNEI. The CDR3 is made up of 14 amino acids. For the CDR3, the DNA is TGTGCCAGCAGTGATAGGACAGGGGGCTTTGGCTACACCTTC. It yields the protein CASSDRTGGFGYTF.

This chain joins TRBV20-1 and TRBJ1-5; weak D call: TRBD1 (6 bases). The CDR3 sequence is 14 residues long. The V end lost 4 bases, the J end lost 3 bases, and 13 bases lay between the germline ends. The germline V gene has CDR1 DFQATT and CDR2 SNEGSKA (reference sequence). The DNA for the CDR3 is TGCAGTGCTACCGATACAGGGAACAATCAGCCCCAGCATTTT. As protein: CSATDTGNNQPQHF.

Points on this clonotype: A read error may be the cause here, since a much bigger clone is one base away. This chain joins TRBV10-3 and TRBJ2-2, with TRBD1 identical over 11 bases. This CDR3 spans 17 amino acids. Germline V gene sequence: CDR1 ENHRY, CDR2 SYGVKD. The CDR3 is CASRPAAGQGDTGELSF. The CDR3 DNA reads TGTGCCAGCAGGCCAGCAGCGGGACAGGGGGACACCGGGGAGCTGTCTTTT.

The CDR3 spells CASSRGDSYEQYF. CDR3 bases: TGTGCCAGTAGTAGGGGGGACTCCTACGAGCAGTACTTC. The chain has TRBV19 and TRBJ2-7; possibly TRBD2 for D (6 bases). CDR1 is LNHDA, CDR2 SQIVND, per germline (reference sequence). Trimming removed 4 bases from V and 0 bases from J, with 7 bases in between. CDR3 length equals 13 residues.

This chain joins TRBV20-1 and TRBJ2-5; perhaps TRBD1 as D (5 bases). This CDR3 contains 15 residues. Germline loops: CDR1 DFQATT, CDR2 SNEGSKA (reference sequence). Deletions cut 3 bases from V and 1 base from J, with 15 bases between. The CDR3, as DNA: TGCAGTGCTAGCATTATAGGGGTGATCCAAGAGACCCAGTACTTC. It yields the protein CSASIIGVIQETQYF.